Each of the 3 T cell receptor beta chains below was sequenced from the same sample in a study of cytomegalovirus exposure and HLA in healthy donors. Vbeta (60) and Jbeta (13) primers were used in the PCR. TCRdb's table, derived via immunoSEQ multiplex PCR, lists solely in-frame clones and lacks some. The sample records around 40,000 clones, roughly 87% being singletons. Sequenced: PBMCs. All receptors come from a woman aged 40 to 55 in good health and CMV-seropositive.

The rearrangement joins TRBV28 to TRBJ1-5; TRBD1 agrees at 7 bases. Germline V gene sequence: CDR1 MDHEN, CDR2 SYDVKM. Trimming removed 7 bases from V and 7 bases from J; junction bases left unmatched: 7. CDR3 size: 13 residues. The CDR3 reads CASTGGVGQPQHF. Here the CDR3 DNA reads TGTGCCAGCACAGGGGGTGTAGGACAGCCCCAGCATTTT.

This chain uses TRBV27 with TRBJ2-7; TRBD2 matches at 8 bases. Germline assignment: CDR1 MNHEY and CDR2 SMNVEV (reference sequence). V lost 3 bases to trimming and J lost 6 bases; unmatched junction nucleotides: 10. The CDR3 covers 15 residues. CDR3 amino acids: CASSLGPGGRGEQYF. CDR3 in DNA: TGTGCCAGCAGTTTGGGTCCGGGGGGGCGCGGCGAGCAGTACTTC.

This sequence joins TRBV6-1 and TRBJ1-2; 7 nucleotides line up with TRBD1. There are 12 residues in the CDR3. V lost 6 bases and J lost 6; bases outside the gene matches: 4. Germline CDR1 MNHNS, CDR2 SASEGT. The CDR3 bases are TGTGCCAGCAGCCTCGGACAGGATGGCTACACCTTC. Translation gives CASSLGQDGYTF.